The TCR beta chain under discussion was sequenced for a study of blood T cell repertoires in COVID-19. Overall study: Spain, Italy and the United States supplied samples that represented acute and convalescent COVID-19. PBMCs, B-cell-depleted T cells, or T cells were the source of the cDNA or gDNA that made up the material.

V was clipped by 6 bases and J by 2 bases, with 13 bases between them. The germline V gene has CDR1 KGHSH and CDR2 LQKENI. The CDR3 contains 14 residues. Per the study methods: Scientists estimated how many nucleated cells there were by amplifying reference gene primers. Profiled with immunoSEQ multiplex PCR; TCRdb holds only in-frame clones, not every one. V and J calls and clone size are as listed in that table; D and trimming were resolved from the DNA. The table has some 200,000 clones, roughly 86% seen once. This clonotype was sampled from a man in his forties with active or convalescent COVID-19. Sequencing was carried out using peripheral blood. V and J are TRBV18 and TRBJ2-5; tentatively, D is TRBD1 (5 bases). CDR3 amino acids: CASSYDSLQETQYF. The CDR3 DNA follows: TGTGCCAGCTCTTATGACAGTCTTCAAGAGACCCAGTACTTC. Together with reference TRBV18 and TRBJ2-5, the CDR3 gives the full variable domain: NAGVMQNPRHLVRRRGQEARLRCSPMKGHSHVYWYRQLPEEGLKFMVYLQKENIIDESGMPKERFSAEFPKEGPSILRIQQVVRGDSAAYFCASSYDSLQETQYFGPGTRLLVL.